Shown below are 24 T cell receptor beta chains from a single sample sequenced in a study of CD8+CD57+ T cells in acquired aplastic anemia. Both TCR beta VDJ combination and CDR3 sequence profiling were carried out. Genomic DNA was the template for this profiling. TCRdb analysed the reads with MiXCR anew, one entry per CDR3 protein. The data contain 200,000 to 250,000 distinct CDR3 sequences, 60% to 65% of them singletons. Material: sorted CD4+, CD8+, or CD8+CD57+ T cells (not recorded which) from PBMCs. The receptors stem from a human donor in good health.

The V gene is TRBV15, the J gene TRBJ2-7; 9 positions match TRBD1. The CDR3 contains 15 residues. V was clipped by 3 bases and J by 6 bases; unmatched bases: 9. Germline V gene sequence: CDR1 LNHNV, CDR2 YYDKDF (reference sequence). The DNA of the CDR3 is TGTGCCACCAGCAGTGCCGGGACAGGGAACTCCGAGCAGTACTTC. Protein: CATSSAGTGNSEQYF.

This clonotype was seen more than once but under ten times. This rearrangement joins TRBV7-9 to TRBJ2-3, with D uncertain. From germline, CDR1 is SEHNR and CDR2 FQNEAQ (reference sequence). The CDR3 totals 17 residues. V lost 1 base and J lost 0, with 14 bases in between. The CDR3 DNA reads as TGTGCCAGCAGCTTAGTAAGGACCCCAGATAGCACAGATACGCAGTATTTT. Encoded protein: CASSLVRTPDSTDTQYF.

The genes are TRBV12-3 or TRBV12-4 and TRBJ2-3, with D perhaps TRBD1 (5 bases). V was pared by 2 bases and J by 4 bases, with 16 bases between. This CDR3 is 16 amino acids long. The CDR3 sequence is CASSLPRVPHADTQYF. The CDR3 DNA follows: TGTGCCAGCAGTTTACCCAGGGTCCCACACGCAGATACGCAGTATTTT.

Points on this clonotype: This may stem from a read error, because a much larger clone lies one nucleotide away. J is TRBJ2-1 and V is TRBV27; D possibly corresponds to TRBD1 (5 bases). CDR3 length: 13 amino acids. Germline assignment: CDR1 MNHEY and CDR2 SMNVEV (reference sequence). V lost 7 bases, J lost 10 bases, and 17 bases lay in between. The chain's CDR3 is CASNEAGNYEQFF. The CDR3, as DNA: TGTGCCAGCAACGAGGCAGGGAACTACGAGCAGTTCTTC.

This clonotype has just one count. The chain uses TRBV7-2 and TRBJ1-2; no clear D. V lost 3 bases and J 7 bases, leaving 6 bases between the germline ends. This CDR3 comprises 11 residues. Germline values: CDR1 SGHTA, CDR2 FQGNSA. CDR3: CASSFSLGYTF. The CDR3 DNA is TGTGCCAGCAGCTTCTCTCTTGGCTACACCTTC.

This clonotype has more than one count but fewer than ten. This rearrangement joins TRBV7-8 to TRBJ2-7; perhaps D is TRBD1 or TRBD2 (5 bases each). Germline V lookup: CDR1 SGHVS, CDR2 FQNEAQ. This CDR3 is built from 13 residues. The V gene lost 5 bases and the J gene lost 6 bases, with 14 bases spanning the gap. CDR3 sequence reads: CASSPLRAGEQYF. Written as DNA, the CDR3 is TGTGCCAGCAGCCCCCTCAGGGCGGGCGAGCAGTACTTC. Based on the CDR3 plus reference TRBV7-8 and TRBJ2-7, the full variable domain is GAGVSQSPRYKVAKRGQDVALRCDPISGHVSLFWYQQALGQGPEFLTYFQNEAQLDKSGLPSDRFFAERPEGSVSTLKIQRTQQEDSAVYLCASSPLRAGEQYFGPGTRLTVT.

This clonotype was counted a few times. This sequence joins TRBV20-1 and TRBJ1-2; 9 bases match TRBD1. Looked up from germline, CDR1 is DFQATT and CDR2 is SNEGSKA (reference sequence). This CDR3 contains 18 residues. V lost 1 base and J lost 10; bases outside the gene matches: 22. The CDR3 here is CSARGDTWTGAPVLDYTF. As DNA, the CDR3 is TGCAGTGCTAGAGGAGATACATGGACAGGGGCGCCGGTTTTGGACTACACCTTC.

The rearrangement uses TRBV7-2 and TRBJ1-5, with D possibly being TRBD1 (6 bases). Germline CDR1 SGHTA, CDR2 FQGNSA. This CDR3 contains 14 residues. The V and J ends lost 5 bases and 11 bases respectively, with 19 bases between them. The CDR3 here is CASSTSWGQETQHF. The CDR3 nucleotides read TGTGCCAGCAGCACCTCGTGGGGGCAAGAGACCCAGCATTTT. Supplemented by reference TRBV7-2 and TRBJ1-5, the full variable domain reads GAGVSQSPSNKVTEKGKDVELRCDPISGHTALYWYRQSLGQGLEFLIYFQGNSAPDKSGLPSDRFSAERTGGSVSTLTIQRTQQEDSAVYLCASSTSWGQETQHFGDGTRLSIL.

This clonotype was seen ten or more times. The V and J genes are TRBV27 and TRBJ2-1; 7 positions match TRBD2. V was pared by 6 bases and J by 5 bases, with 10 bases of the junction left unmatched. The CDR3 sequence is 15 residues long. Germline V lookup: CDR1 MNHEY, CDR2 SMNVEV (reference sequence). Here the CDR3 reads CASSIGPSGNNEQFF. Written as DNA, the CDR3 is TGTGCCAGCAGCATCGGTCCTAGCGGTAACAATGAGCAGTTCTTC.

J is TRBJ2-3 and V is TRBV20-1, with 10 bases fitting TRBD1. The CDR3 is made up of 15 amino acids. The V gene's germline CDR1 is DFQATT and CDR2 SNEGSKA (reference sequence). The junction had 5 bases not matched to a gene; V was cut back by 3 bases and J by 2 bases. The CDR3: CSASGGTGATDTQYF. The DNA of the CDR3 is TGCAGTGCTAGTGGTGGGACAGGGGCCACAGATACGCAGTATTTT.

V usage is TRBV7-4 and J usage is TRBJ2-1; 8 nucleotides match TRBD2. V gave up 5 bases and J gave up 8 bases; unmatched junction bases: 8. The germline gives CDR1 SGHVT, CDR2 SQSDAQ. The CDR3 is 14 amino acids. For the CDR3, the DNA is TGTGCCAGCAGCGTTAGCGGGGAGGCGGATGAGCAGTTCTTC. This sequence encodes CASSVSGEADEQFF.

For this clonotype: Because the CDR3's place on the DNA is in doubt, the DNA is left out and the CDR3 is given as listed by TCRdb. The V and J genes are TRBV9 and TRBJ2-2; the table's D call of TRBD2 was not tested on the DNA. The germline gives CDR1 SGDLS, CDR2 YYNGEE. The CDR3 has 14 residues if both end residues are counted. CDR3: CASSVGGGTGELLF.

The CDR3 reads CAISETDTEAFF. CDR3 bases: TGTGCCATCAGTGAGACAGACACTGAAGCTTTCTTT. The J gene is TRBJ1-1, the V gene TRBV10-3; D is unresolved. This CDR3 is built from 12 residues. The V gene's germline CDR1 is ENHRY and CDR2 SYGVKD. V lost 2 bases to trimming and J lost 3 bases, with 4 bases between them.

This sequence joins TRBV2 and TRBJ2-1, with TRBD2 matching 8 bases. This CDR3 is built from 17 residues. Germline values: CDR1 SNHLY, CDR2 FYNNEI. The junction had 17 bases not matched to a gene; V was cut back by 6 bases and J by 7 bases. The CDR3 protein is CASRLGGQAGARNEQFF. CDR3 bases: TGTGCCAGCAGACTAGGGGGGCAAGCGGGAGCGAGGAATGAGCAGTTCTTC.

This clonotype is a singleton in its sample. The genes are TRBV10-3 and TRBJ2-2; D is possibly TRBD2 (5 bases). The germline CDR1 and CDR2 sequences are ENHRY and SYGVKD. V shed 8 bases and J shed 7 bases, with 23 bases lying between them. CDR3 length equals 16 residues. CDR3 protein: CAIAGDRLSLVGELFF. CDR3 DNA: TGTGCCATCGCGGGTGATAGACTGTCGCTCGTCGGGGAGCTGTTTTTT.

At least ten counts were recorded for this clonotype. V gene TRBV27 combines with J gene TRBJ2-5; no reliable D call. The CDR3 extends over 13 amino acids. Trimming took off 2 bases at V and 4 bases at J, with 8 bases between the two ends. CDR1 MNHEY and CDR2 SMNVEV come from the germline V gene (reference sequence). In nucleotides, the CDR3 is TGTGCCAGCAGTTTAGGGTTGCGAGAGACCCAGTACTTC. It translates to CASSLGLRETQYF.

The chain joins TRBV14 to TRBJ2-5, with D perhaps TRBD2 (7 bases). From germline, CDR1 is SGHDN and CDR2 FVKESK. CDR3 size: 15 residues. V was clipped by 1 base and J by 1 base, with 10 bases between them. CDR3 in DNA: TGTGCCAGCAGCCAAGGGGGGGGCTTCCAAGAGACCCAGTACTTC. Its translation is CASSQGGGFQETQYF.

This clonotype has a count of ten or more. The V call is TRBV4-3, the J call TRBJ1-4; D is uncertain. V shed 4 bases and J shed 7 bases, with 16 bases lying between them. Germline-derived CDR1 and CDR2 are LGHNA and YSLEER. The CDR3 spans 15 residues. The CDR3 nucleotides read TGCGCCAGCAGCCCCTGGCGGGAGGTTGGTGAAAAACTGTTTTTT. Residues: CASSPWREVGEKLFF.

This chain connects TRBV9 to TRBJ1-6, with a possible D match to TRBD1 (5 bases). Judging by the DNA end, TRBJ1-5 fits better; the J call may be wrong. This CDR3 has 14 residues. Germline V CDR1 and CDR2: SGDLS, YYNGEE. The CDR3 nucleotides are TGTGCCAGCAGCGTCACCGGGGACGGTCAGCCCCAGCATTTT. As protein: CASSVTGDGQPQHF.

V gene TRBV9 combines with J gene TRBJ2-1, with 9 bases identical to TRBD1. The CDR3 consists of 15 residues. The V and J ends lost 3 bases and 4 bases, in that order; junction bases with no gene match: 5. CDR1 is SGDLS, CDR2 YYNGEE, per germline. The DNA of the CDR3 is TGTGCCAGCAGCGGTGGACAGGGGATATACAATGAGCAGTTCTTC. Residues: CASSGGQGIYNEQFF.

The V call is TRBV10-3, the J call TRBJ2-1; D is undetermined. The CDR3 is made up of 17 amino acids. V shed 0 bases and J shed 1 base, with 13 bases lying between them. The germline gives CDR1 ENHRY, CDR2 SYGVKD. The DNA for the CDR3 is TGTGCCATCAGTGAGTCTATGCGGCTAGAGTCCTACAATGAGCAGTTCTTC. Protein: CAISESMRLESYNEQFF.

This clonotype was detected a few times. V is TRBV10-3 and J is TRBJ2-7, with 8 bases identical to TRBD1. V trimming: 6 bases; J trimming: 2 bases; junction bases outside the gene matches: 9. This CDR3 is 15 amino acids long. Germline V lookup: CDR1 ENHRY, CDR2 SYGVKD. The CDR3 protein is CAISTSDRVAYEQYF. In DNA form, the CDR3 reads TGTGCCATCAGCACTTCGGACAGGGTGGCCTACGAGCAGTACTTC.

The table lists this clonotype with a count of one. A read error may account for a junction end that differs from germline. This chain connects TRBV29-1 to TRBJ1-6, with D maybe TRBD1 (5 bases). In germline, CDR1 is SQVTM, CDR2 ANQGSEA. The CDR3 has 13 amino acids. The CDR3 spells CNDKQGYNSPLHF. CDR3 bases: TGTAACGATAAGCAGGGTTACAATTCACCCCTCCACTTT.

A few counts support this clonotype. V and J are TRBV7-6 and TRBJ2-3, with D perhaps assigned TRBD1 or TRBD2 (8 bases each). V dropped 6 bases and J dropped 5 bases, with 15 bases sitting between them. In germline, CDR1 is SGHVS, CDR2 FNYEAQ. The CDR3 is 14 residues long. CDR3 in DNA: TGTGCCAGCAGATATAGCGGGACAGGAGATACGCAGTATTTT. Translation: CASRYSGTGDTQYF.